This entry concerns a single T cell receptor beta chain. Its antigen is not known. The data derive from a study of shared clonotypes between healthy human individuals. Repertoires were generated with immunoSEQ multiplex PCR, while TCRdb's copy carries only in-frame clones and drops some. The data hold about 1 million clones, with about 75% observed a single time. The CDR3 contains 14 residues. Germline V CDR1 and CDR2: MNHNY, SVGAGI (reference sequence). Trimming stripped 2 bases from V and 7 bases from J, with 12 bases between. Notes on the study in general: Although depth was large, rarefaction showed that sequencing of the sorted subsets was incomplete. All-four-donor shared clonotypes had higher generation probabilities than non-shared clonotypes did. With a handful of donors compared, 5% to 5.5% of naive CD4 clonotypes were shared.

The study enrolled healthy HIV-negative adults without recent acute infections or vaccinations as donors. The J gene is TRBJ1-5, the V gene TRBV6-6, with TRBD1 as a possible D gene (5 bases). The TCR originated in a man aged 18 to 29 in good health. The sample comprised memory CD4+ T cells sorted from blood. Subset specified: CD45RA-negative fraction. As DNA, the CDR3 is TGTGCCAGCAGTTACCCGGGGGGGGTCCAGCCCCAGCATTTT. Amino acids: CASSYPGGVQPQHF.